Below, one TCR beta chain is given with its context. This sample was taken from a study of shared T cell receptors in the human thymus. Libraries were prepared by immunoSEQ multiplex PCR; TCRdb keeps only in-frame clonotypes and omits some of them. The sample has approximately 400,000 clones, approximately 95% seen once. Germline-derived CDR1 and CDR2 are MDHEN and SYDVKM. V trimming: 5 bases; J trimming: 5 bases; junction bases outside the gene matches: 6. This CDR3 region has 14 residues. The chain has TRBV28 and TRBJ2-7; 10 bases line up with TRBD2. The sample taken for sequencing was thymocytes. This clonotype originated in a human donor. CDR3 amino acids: CASSTLAGAHEQYF. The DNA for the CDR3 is TGTGCCAGCAGTACCCTAGCGGGAGCCCACGAGCAGTACTTC.